The 20 T cell receptor beta chains reported below all come from one sample, sequenced in a study of T-cell reconstitution after alpha-beta-depleted transplantation in children. Unique molecular identifiers were built into the TCRbeta library. One entry per CDR3 protein results from TCRdb running MiXCR on the PCR reads. The table shows around 600,000 distinct CDR3 sequences, with around 16% occurring only once. The specimen was PBMCs from the stem cell graft donor, collected from the stem cell graft. These receptors were obtained from a human donor who donated a stem cell graft to a child with acute myeloid leukemia.

V and J are TRBV7-9 and TRBJ2-7, with D perhaps TRBD1 (6 bases). Germline CDR1 SEHNR, CDR2 FQNEAQ (reference sequence). This CDR3 contains 15 residues. V lost 4 bases and J 0 bases, leaving 13 bases between the germline ends. The DNA of the CDR3 is TGTGCCAGCAGCTGGACAGATTTCAGCTCCTACGAGCAGTACTTC. Protein sequence: CASSWTDFSSYEQYF.

In regard to this clonotype: With a much larger clone just one base away, this may be a read error. The CDR3 bases are TGCAGTGCTGAGATGTGGGGGACTACTGAAGCTTTCTTT. It specifies CSAEMWGTTEAFF. The chain carries TRBV20-1 and TRBJ1-1, with a possible D match to TRBD1 (5 bases). Trimming left V 5 bases short and J 5 bases short, with 15 bases between. CDR1 and CDR2 (germline): DFQATT, SNEGSKA (reference sequence). The CDR3 has 13 residues.

This sequence joins TRBV30 and TRBJ2-7; either TRBD1 or TRBD2 may supply D (5 bases each). CDR1 is GTSNPN, CDR2 SVGIG, per germline (reference sequence). CDR3 length: 12 residues. The germline V and J ends were trimmed by 3 bases and 1 base, with 7 bases remaining between them. The CDR3 DNA follows: TGTGCCTGGAGAGAGGGGTCCTACGAGCAGTACTTC. Amino acid sequence: CAWREGSYEQYF.

This clonotype was found many times. V gene TRBV20-1 combines with J gene TRBJ1-5; 10 bases are shared with TRBD1. With 3 bases clipped from V and 5 bases from J, the junction kept 7 bases outside the gene matches. This CDR3 region has 15 residues. The germline CDR1 and CDR2 sequences are DFQATT and SNEGSKA (reference sequence). The CDR3 nucleotides are TGCAGTGCTAGGGTGGGACAGGGGACCTATCAGCCCCAGCATTTT. The encoded protein is CSARVGQGTYQPQHF.

Many counts were recorded for this clonotype. The chain links TRBV6-5 to TRBJ2-5; 8 bases fit TRBD1. The CDR3 extends over 14 amino acids. The V gene's germline CDR1 is MNHEY and CDR2 SVGAGI. V lost 2 bases and J lost 5; bases outside the gene matches: 4. The CDR3, as DNA: TGTGCCAGCAGTTACGCAGGGGGCGGGGAGACCCAGTACTTC. Residues: CASSYAGGGETQYF.

On this clonotype: A single base separates this from a much larger clone, so it may be a read error. This chain links TRBV20-1 with TRBJ2-1; TRBD2 agrees at 9 bases. The V gene's germline CDR1 is DFQATT and CDR2 SNEGSKA (reference sequence). This CDR3 spans 17 amino acids. CDR3 DNA sequence: TGCAGTGCTAGAGGAGGTTCCGGACTAGCGTCCTGCAATGAGCAGTTCTTC. It specifies CSARGGSGLASCNEQFF.

In DNA form, the CDR3 reads TGTGCCAGCAGCTTAGCGGAGAGGGAAGATGAGCAGTTCTTC. Translation: CASSLAEREDEQFF. The chain joins TRBV7-9 to TRBJ2-1, with D tentatively TRBD2 (5 bases). CDR3 size: 14 residues. V gave up 0 bases and J gave up 8 bases, with 11 bases separating them. Germline values: CDR1 SEHNR, CDR2 FQNEAQ (reference sequence).

This clonotype appeared many times. The CDR3 DNA follows: TGTGCCAGCAGTGTGGGACAGGGAGTCTACAATGAGCAGTTCTTC. Residues: CASSVGQGVYNEQFF. This chain connects TRBV6-1 to TRBJ2-1; TRBD1 matches 9 bases. The CDR3 has 15 amino acids. Germline CDR1 MNHNS, CDR2 SASEGT. V trimming: 4 bases; J trimming: 3 bases; junction bases outside the gene matches: 4.

This clonotype was seen repeatedly, ten times or more. The chain couples TRBV29-1 to TRBJ2-5; maybe TRBD1 (7 bases). CDR1 SQVTM and CDR2 ANQGSEA come from the germline V gene. The V and J ends lost 2 bases and 4 bases respectively, with 14 bases between them. The CDR3 runs to 14 residues. CDR3 bases: TGCAGCGTTGAAAGGCGACAGGGACTAGAGACCCAGTACTTC. This translates into CSVERRQGLETQYF.

V usage is TRBV24-1 and J usage is TRBJ2-2; D is uncertain. The germline CDR1 and CDR2 sequences are KGHDR and SFDVKD. V gave up 4 bases and J gave up 4 bases, with 18 bases separating them. This CDR3 has 17 residues. The CDR3 region is CATSDHYGQMITGELFF. The CDR3 DNA reads TGTGCCACCAGTGACCACTACGGGCAAATGATCACCGGGGAGCTGTTTTTT.

Worth noting for this clonotype: A far larger clone differs by one base, so this is likely a read error. V gene TRBV7-2 combines with J gene TRBJ1-5; weak D call: TRBD1 (6 bases). The CDR3 has 14 amino acids. V lost 5 bases, J lost 2 bases, and 10 bases lay in between. The germline CDR1 and CDR2 sequences are SGHTA and FQGNSA. The CDR3 sequence is CASSQNRGNQPQHF. As DNA, the CDR3 is TGTGCCAGCAGCCAAAACAGGGGCAATCAGCCCCAGCATTTT.

This sequence joins TRBV6-5 and TRBJ1-4; tentative D call: TRBD1 (6 bases). The germline gives CDR1 MNHEY, CDR2 SVGAGI. The CDR3 loop spans 17 amino acids. Trimming left V 8 bases short and J 10 bases short, with 29 bases between. The CDR3 protein is CASSVNPAGARSTKLFF. CDR3 DNA: TGTGCCAGCTCAGTTAACCCCGCGGGGGCTCGATCGACAAAACTGTTTTTT.

Many counts were recorded for this clonotype. The chain links TRBV10-3 to TRBJ2-3, with a weak D call TRBD1 (6 bases). Per the germline V gene, CDR1 is ENHRY and CDR2 is SYGVKD. Trimming left V 8 bases short and J 2 bases short, with 14 bases between. The CDR3 spans 14 residues. CDR3 loop: CAIGRQDFTDTQYF. The CDR3 nucleotides read TGTGCCATCGGCAGACAGGACTTCACAGATACGCAGTATTTT.

The genes are TRBV12-3 or TRBV12-4 and TRBJ2-2; TRBD2 is a possible D gene (5 bases). This CDR3 is built from 15 residues. Trimming took 6 bases from V and 3 from J, leaving 14 bases between them. This CDR3 is CASSQSGEYTGELFF. DNA of the CDR3: TGTGCCAGCAGCCAGAGTGGGGAGTACACCGGGGAGCTGTTTTTT.

This clonotype appeared many times. This chain links TRBV12-3 or TRBV12-4 with TRBJ2-4; D gene uncertain. CDR3 size: 12 residues. Trimming cost V 6 bases and J 10 bases, with 13 bases left between them. CDR3 nucleotides: TGTGCCAGCAGCGTCTCCCGGTATATTCAGTACTTC. It codes for CASSVSRYIQYF.

The V gene is TRBV20-1, the J gene TRBJ2-1, with TRBD2 matching 8 bases. CDR1 DFQATT and CDR2 SNEGSKA come from the germline V gene (reference sequence). The V and J ends lost 0 bases and 0 bases, in that order; junction bases with no gene match: 7. The CDR3 extends over 17 amino acids. Here the CDR3 reads CSARDNSAGGSYNEQFF. CDR3 bases: TGCAGTGCTAGAGATAACTCCGCGGGGGGCTCCTACAATGAGCAGTTCTTC.

V is TRBV15 and J is TRBJ2-1; TRBD2 aligns across 7 bases. V lost 5 bases, J lost 0 bases, and 4 bases stayed unmatched. Germline CDR1 reads LNHNV; CDR2 reads YYDKDF (reference sequence). There are 15 residues in the CDR3. In DNA form, the CDR3 reads TGTGCCACCAGCGGACGGACTAGCTCCTACAATGAGCAGTTCTTC. Its protein is CATSGRTSSYNEQFF. The complete variable domain, with remaining parts taken from reference TRBV15 and TRBJ2-1, reads DAMVIQNPRYQVTQFGKPVTLSCSQTLNHNVMYWYQQKSSQAPKLLFHYYDKDFNNEADTPDNFQSRRPNTSFCFLDIRSPGLGDTAMYLCATSGRTSSYNEQFFGPGTRLTVL.

The genes are TRBV7-9 and TRBJ1-1, with D perhaps matching TRBD1 (5 bases). The V end was cut by 5 bases, the J end by 7 bases, with 20 bases between. Germline CDR1 SEHNR, CDR2 FQNEAQ (reference sequence). The CDR3 has 15 residues. The CDR3 sequence is CASSPGLGGKVEAFF. The DNA of the CDR3 is TGTGCCAGCAGCCCCGGTTTGGGGGGGAAGGTTGAAGCTTTCTTT.

The chain has TRBV25-1 and TRBJ2-7; D is possibly TRBD1 (6 bases). The V end was cut by 5 bases, the J end by 2 bases, with 10 bases between. The CDR3 sequence is 13 residues long. CDR1 is MGHDK, CDR2 SYGVNS, per germline. The CDR3 here is CASSKQGPYEQYF. The CDR3 DNA reads as TGTGCCAGCAGTAAGCAGGGGCCCTACGAGCAGTACTTC.

V gene TRBV5-1 combines with J gene TRBJ2-2, with D tentatively TRBD1 or TRBD2 (5 bases each). The CDR3 has 11 residues. Trimming pared 7 bases from V and 7 bases from J, leaving 8 bases between. Germline V gene data show CDR1 as SGHRS and CDR2 as YFSETQ. CDR3 residues: CASGTVGELFF. Here the CDR3 DNA reads TGCGCCAGCGGGACGGTCGGGGAGCTGTTTTTT.